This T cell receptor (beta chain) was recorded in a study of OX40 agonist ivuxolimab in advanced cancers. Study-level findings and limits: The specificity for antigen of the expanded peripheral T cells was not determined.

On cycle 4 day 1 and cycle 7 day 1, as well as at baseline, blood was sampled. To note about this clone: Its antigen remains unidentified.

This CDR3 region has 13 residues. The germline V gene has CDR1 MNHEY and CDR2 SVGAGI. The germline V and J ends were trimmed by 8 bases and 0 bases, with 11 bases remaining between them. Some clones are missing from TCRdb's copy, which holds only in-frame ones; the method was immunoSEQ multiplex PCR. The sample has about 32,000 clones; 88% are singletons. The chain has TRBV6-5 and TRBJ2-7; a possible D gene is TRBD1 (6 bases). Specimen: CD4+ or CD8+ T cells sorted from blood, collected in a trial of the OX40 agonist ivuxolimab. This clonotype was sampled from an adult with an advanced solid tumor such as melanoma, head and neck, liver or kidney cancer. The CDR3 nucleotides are TGTGCCAGCCAAAGGGGGTTCTCCTACGAGCAGTACTTC. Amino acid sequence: CASQRGFSYEQYF.